This T cell receptor (beta chain) was recorded in a study of T cell responses to AZD1222 COVID-19 vaccine. The CDR3 loop spans 17 amino acids. The V gene end was trimmed by 4 bases and the J gene end by 1 base; junction bases not matched to a gene: 8. From germline, CDR1 is SGHTA and CDR2 FQGTGA. TCRdb's copy holds only in-frame clones and misses some; the assay was immunoSEQ multiplex PCR. This table has 100,000 or so clones, nearly 90% appearing once. Sequenced here: peripheral blood, sampled 28 days after the second AZD1222 dose. The origin of this receptor is an adult who received the AZD1222 COVID-19 vaccine. The chain has TRBV7-3 and TRBJ2-1; TRBD2 matches at 9 bases. The CDR3 nucleotides read TGTGCCAGCAGCTCACTGAGAGCGGGAGGTTCCTACAATGAGCAGTTCTTC. The encoded protein is CASSSLRAGGSYNEQFF.